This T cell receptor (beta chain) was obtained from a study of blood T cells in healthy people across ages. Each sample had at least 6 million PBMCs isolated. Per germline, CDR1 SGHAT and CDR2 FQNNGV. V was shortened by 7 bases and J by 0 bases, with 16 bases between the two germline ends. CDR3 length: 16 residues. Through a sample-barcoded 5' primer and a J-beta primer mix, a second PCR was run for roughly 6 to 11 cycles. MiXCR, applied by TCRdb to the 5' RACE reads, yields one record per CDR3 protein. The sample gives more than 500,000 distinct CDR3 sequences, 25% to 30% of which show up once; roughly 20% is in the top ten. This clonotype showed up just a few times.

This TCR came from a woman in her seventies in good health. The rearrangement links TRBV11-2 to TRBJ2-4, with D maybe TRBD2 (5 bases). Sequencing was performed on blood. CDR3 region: CASMGPEDLAKNIQYF. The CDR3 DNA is TGTGCCAGCATGGGCCCGGAGGATCTAGCCAAAAACATTCAGTACTTC. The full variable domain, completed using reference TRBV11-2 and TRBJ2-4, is EAGVAQSPRYKIIEKRQSVAFWCNPISGHATLYWYQQILGQGPKLLIQFQNNGVVDDSQLPKDRFSAERLKGVDSTLKIQPAKLEDSAVYLCASMGPEDLAKNIQYFGAGTRLSVL.